This TCR beta chain was recorded in a study of blood T cells in healthy people across ages. The CDR3 runs to 16 residues. The junction had 13 bases not matched to a gene; V was cut back by 4 bases and J by 5 bases. CDR1 SGHTA and CDR2 FQGNSA come from the germline V gene. Alongside a J-beta primer mix, a sample-barcoded 5' primer served in a second PCR lasting about 7 to 11 cycles. TCRdb used MiXCR to reprocess the 5' RACE reads, holding one entry per CDR3 protein. The sample contains approximately 2,000,000 distinct CDR3 sequences, approximately 40% of which appear only once. Sequenced material: blood. This TCR was recovered from a human donor in good health. This chain joins TRBV7-2 and TRBJ2-5, with 7 bases fitting TRBD2. The CDR3: CASSSQPGARGETQYF. As DNA, the CDR3 is TGTGCCAGCAGCTCCCAACCCGGGGCGCGGGGGGAGACCCAGTACTTC.